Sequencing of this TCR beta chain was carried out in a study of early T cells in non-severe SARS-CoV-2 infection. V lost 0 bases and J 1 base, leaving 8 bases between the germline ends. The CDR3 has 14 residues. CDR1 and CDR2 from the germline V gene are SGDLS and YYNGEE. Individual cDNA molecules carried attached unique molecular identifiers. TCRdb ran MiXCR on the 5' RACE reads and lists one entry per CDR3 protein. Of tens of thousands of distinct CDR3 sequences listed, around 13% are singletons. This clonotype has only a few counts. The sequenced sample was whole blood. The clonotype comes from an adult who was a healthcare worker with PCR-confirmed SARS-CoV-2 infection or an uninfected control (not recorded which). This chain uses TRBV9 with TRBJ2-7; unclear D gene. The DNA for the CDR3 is TGTGCCAGCAGCGTAGCACCGCAATCCTACGAGCAGTACTTC. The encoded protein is CASSVAPQSYEQYF.